The rows below give T cell receptor beta chains drawn from one sample of a study of T cells in Graves' hyperthyroidism and ophthalmopathy. TCRdb re-called the multiplex PCR reads with MiXCR, one entry per CDR3 protein. The table lists hundreds of thousands of distinct CDR3 sequences, more than 30% of them singletons. The source material was blood. These receptors were obtained from a man between 18 and 29 years old with Graves' hyperthyroidism. Each CDR3 is given with its conserved first and last residue. D genes are given only for firm matches. Clone size is stated in some rows and not others, as once, few, many or a class when expanded.

clone size,D gene,J gene,V gene,CDR3 protein,CDR3 DNA
many,NA,TRBJ1-1,TRBV7-9,CASSLELGNTEAFF,TGTGCCAGCAGCTTAGAACTAGGGAACACTGAAGCTTTCTTT
few,NA,TRBJ1-1,TRBV15,CATSRDRARGTEAFF,TGTGCCACCAGCAGAGATCGCGCTAGGGGCACTGAAGCTTTCTTT
NA,TRBD1,TRBJ2-7,TRBV6-5,CASSQRGQTSYEQYF,TGTGCCAGCAGCCAACGGGGACAGACCTCCTACGAGCAGTACTTC
once,TRBD1,TRBJ1-2,TRBV7-8,CASNLARRGRGGYTF,TGTGCCAGCAACTTAGCGCGCAGGGGGCGGGGCGGCTACACCTTC
many,TRBD1,TRBJ1-1,TRBV29-1,CSVAGTGRPTEAFF,TGCAGCGTCGCCGGGACAGGACGACCCACTGAAGCTTTCTTT
NA,TRBD1,TRBJ2-6,TRBV10-3,CATRPGTGDSGANVLTF,TGTGCCACCAGACCCGGGACAGGGGACTCTGGGGCCAACGTCCTGACTTTC
NA,TRBD2,TRBJ2-5,TRBV10-3,CASSRLAGLTYQETQYF,TGTGCCAGCAGTAGACTAGCGGGACTTACTTACCAAGAGACCCAGTACTTC
few,NA,TRBJ1-2,TRBV7-2,CASSLRRRASGNTF,TGTGCCAGCAGCCTAAGGCGCAGAGCCTCTGGAAACACCTTC
few,TRBD2,TRBJ2-7,TRBV5-4,CASSLMGGRYEQYF,TGTGCCAGCAGCTTGATGGGGGGGAGGTACGAGCAGTACTTC
NA,TRBD2,TRBJ2-7,TRBV7-9,CASSPGTSGSVEQYF,TGTGCCAGCAGCCCCGGGACTAGCGGGAGTGTTGAGCAGTACTTC
few,TRBD1,TRBJ2-7,TRBV20-1,CSARVWGQGRYEQYF,TGCAGTGCTAGAGTTTGGGGACAGGGTAGGTACGAGCAGTACTTC
many,NA,TRBJ2-5,TRBV10-2,CASSESGRAETQYF,TGCGCCAGCAGTGAGTCAGGGAGAGCAGAGACCCAGTACTTC
few,NA,TRBJ2-2,TRBV29-1,CSVEDPGPNTGELFF,TGCAGCGTTGAAGACCCGGGCCCGAACACCGGGGAGCTGTTTTTT
NA,NA,TRBJ2-7,TRBV2,CASGGLVLGEQYF,TGTGCCAGCGGGGGACTCGTGCTGGGGGAGCAGTACTTC
NA,NA,TRBJ1-6,TRBV2,CASSYFPGPGDSPLHF,TGTGCCAGCAGCTACTTTCCGGGCCCGGGGGACTCACCCCTCCACTTT
NA,NA,TRBJ1-1,TRBV19,CASSIDPLRDGLSTEAFF,TGTGCCAGTAGTATAGACCCTCTCCGGGACGGCTTGAGCACTGAAGCTTTCTTT
few,NA,TRBJ2-2,TRBV20-1,CSARDLDRGELFF,TGCAGTGCTAGAGATTTGGATCGCGGGGAGCTGTTTTTT
NA,NA,TRBJ2-7,TRBV7-8,CASSPQQLDLYSYEQYF,TGCGCCAGCAGCCCCCAGCAACTGGACTTATACTCCTACGAGCAGTACTTC
few,NA,TRBJ1-1,TRBV14,CASSQLGAEAFF,TGTGCCAGCAGCCAGCTAGGGGCTGAAGCTTTCTTT
NA,NA,TRBJ1-2,TRBV7-2,CASSSGPREGYTF,TGTGCCAGCAGCTCCGGGCCTCGAGAGGGCTACACCTTC
once,TRBD1,TRBJ2-7,TRBV10-3,CASSEWQGAREQYF,TGTGCCAGCAGTGAATGGCAGGGGGCGCGAGAGCAGTACTTC
NA,TRBD1,TRBJ1-4,TRBV4-3,CASSQDHRGGQNEKLFF,TGCGCCAGCAGCCAAGATCATAGAGGGGGCCAAAATGAAAAACTGTTTTTT
once,NA,TRBJ2-5,TRBV7-9,CASSSDRRQETQYF,TGTGCCAGCAGTTCCGACAGGAGGCAAGAGACCCAGTACTTC
many,NA,TRBJ1-2,TRBV7-9,CASSSTGDYGYTF,TGTGCCAGCAGCTCGACAGGAGACTATGGCTACACCTTC
few,NA,TRBJ1-2,TRBV27,CASSYGPAYGYTF,TGTGCCAGCAGCTACGGGCCGGCCTATGGCTACACCTTC
few,NA,TRBJ1-2,TRBV4-1,CASSQESYGYTF,TGCGCCAGCAGCCAAGAAAGCTATGGCTACACCTTC
many,TRBD2,TRBJ2-2,TRBV29-1,CSVPRTSGVEGELFF,TGCAGCGTCCCTCGGACTAGCGGGGTAGAGGGGGAGCTGTTTTTT
many,NA,TRBJ1-5,TRBV24-1,CATSQGSDQPQHF,TGTGCCACCTCGCAGGGGTCCGATCAGCCCCAGCATTTT
many,NA,TRBJ1-1,TRBV29-1,CSVVDSKGTEAFF,TGCAGCGTTGTGGACAGTAAGGGGACTGAAGCTTTCTTT
once,NA,TRBJ2-3,TRBV2,CASSGDTYTDTQYF,TGTGCCAGCAGTGGGGACACTTACACAGATACGCAGTATTTT
once,NA,TRBJ1-5,TRBV10-3,CATGTLNQPQHF,TGTGCCACCGGGACACTGAATCAGCCCCAGCATTTT
NA,TRBD1,TRBJ1-1,TRBV10-3,CATTGDMNTEAFF,TGTGCCACTACAGGGGATATGAACACTGAAGCTTTCTTT
NA,NA,TRBJ2-7,TRBV19,CASSYPGHYEQYF,TGTGCCAGTAGTTACCCAGGCCACTACGAGCAGTACTTC
once,TRBD1,TRBJ1-2,TRBV14,CASSRQGALGTF,TGTGCCAGCAGTCGACAGGGGGCCCTGGGAACCTTC
few,TRBD1,TRBJ1-5,TRBV6-5,CAAFWDREGQPQHF,TGTGCCGCGTTCTGGGACAGGGAAGGTCAGCCCCAGCATTTT
NA,NA,TRBJ1-4,TRBV28,CASSLGGGAFGKLFF,TGTGCCAGCAGTTTAGGTGGAGGGGCCTTCGGGAAACTGTTTTTT
many,NA,TRBJ1-4,TRBV2,CASVLGLGTDNEKLFF,TGTGCCAGCGTGTTAGGACTCGGGACGGATAATGAAAAACTGTTTTTT
NA,NA,TRBJ1-3,TRBV6-5,CAISYLSGNTIYF,TGTGCCATCAGTTACCTCTCTGGAAACACCATATATTTT
NA,NA,TRBJ1-2,TRBV29-1,CSSPYDGNPNYGYTF,TGCAGCAGTCCCTATGACGGAAACCCTAACTATGGCTACACCTTC
NA,TRBD1,TRBJ1-1,TRBV5-1,CASSVDRRNTEASF,TGCGCCAGCAGCGTGGACAGGCGGAACACTGAAGCTTCCTTT
many,TRBD1,TRBJ1-6,TRBV15,CATSRSRGTGASPLHF,TGTGCCACCAGCAGATCCAGGGGGACAGGGGCCTCACCCCTCCACTTT
NA,TRBD1,TRBJ1-2,TRBV7-2,CASSLAGTGDVQGYTF,TGTGCCAGCAGCCTAGCCGGGACAGGAGATGTCCAGGGCTACACCTTC
few,NA,TRBJ2-7,TRBV19,CASNPLAVYEQYF,TGTGCCAGTAACCCCTTGGCAGTTTACGAGCAGTACTTC
NA,NA,TRBJ1-2,TRBV12-3/TRBV12-4,CASSFSGSYGYTF,TGTGCCAGCAGTTTCTCAGGGAGCTATGGCTACACCTTC
NA,TRBD2,TRBJ2-7,TRBV5-6,CASSLAALAGSYEQYF,TGTGCCAGCAGCTTGGCCGCGTTAGCGGGTTCCTACGAGCAGTACTTC
NA,NA,TRBJ1-3,TRBV12-3/TRBV12-4,CASSSDPRSGNTIYF,TGTGCCAGCAGTTCCGACCCCCGCTCTGGAAACACCATATATTTT
NA,TRBD1,TRBJ1-2,TRBV13,CASSSTGQGKGGYTF,TGTGCCAGCAGTTCGACAGGACAGGGGAAGGGTGGCTACACCTTC
NA,TRBD1,TRBJ1-1,TRBV19,CASKSTGGDTEAFF,TGTGCCAGTAAGAGTACAGGGGGGGACACTGAAGCTTTCTTT
many,NA,TRBJ1-4,TRBV7-9,CASSLDLWENEKLFF,TGTGCCAGCAGCTTAGACCTCTGGGAGAATGAAAAACTGTTTTTT
many,NA,TRBJ1-1,TRBV6-1,CASSESVEMNTEAFF,TGTGCCAGCAGTGAATCGGTGGAGATGAACACTGAAGCTTTCTTT
once,NA,TRBJ2-7,TRBV21-1,CASSWDKARWTPSREQYF,TGTGCCAGCAGCTGGGACAAGGCGAGGTGGACTCCTTCACGGGAGCAGTACTTC
NA,TRBD2,TRBJ2-7,TRBV20-1,CSASGSGGAPYEQYF,TGCAGTGCTAGTGGGAGCGGGGGGGCCCCGTACGAGCAGTACTTC
NA,NA,TRBJ1-1,TRBV12-5,CASGFLAGGARTEAFF,TGTGCTAGTGGTTTCCTAGCGGGGGGCGCAAGGACTGAAGCTTTCTTT
NA,NA,TRBJ2-3,TRBV15,CATCRLGAGTDTQYF,TGTGCCACATGCCGCTTGGGAGCTGGCACAGATACGCAATATTTT
NA,NA,TRBJ1-4,TRBV18,CASSRSATNEKLFF,TGTGCCAGCTCACGATCTGCAACTAATGAAAAACTGTTTTTT
few,NA,TRBJ2-7,TRBV2,CASTGRQFYEQYF,TGTGCCAGCACCGGGCGGCAGTTCTACGAGCAGTACTTC
NA,TRBD1,TRBJ1-6,TRBV6-5,CASSAGQGFTYNSPLHF,TGTGCCAGCAGTGCGGGACAGGGGTTTACCTATAATTCACCCCTCCACTTT